One and the same sample provided the 13 T cell receptor beta chains below, sequenced in a study of regulatory T cells in long-lasting Graves disease. Regarding time point: persistent/refractory GD, antithyroid drugs over 5 years with positive TRAb. Generation of the TCR library employed RNA extracted from PBMCs. Combining iRepertoire HTBI primers with Arm-PCR of CDR3 regions, the authors built TCR beta libraries. Each CDR3 protein gets one entry after TCRdb re-called the multiplex PCR reads with MiXCR. The sample shows about 290,000 distinct CDR3 sequences, 22% of them seen only once. Sample: peripheral blood mononuclear cells (PBMCs), taken when the disease was refractory, from a patient treated with antithyroid drugs. The source is a female donor with Graves disease.

This clonotype was detected a few times. V is TRBV6-1 and J is TRBJ2-3; 8 bases line up with TRBD2. The CDR3 covers 14 residues. Germline values: CDR1 MNHNS, CDR2 SASEGT. V was pared by 10 bases and J by 1 base, with 7 bases of the junction left unmatched. This CDR3 reads CATSERERTDTQYF. CDR3 DNA: TGTGCCACCTCTGAGCGGGAGCGCACAGATACGCAGTATTTT.

This chain connects TRBV27 to TRBJ2-7, with a tentative D call TRBD2 (6 bases). The V and J ends lost 10 bases and 3 bases respectively, with 13 bases between them. The CDR3 spans 12 residues. Germline CDR1 is MNHEY and CDR2 is SMNVEV (reference sequence). The CDR3 bases are TGTGCCACGGGACTTAATAGCTACGAGCAGTACTTC. Residues: CATGLNSYEQYF.

On this clonotype: This likely comes from a read error, as the CDR3 has no conserved phenylalanine or tryptophan at its end. This chain connects TRBV6-1 to TRBJ2-4, with D perhaps TRBD1 (6 bases). V shed 5 bases and J shed 2 bases, with 22 bases lying between them. This CDR3 is built from 18 residues. Germline lookup yields CDR1 MNHNS and CDR2 SASEGT. The CDR3 nucleotides are TGTGCCAGCAGTAACCCGGGGTTGACAGGCGGAACCAAAAACATTCAGTACTCC. It encodes CASSNPGLTGGTKNIQYS.

This chain links TRBV5-1 with TRBJ1-1; a possible D gene is TRBD1 (6 bases). V was shortened by 0 bases and J by 5 bases, with 17 bases between the two germline ends. The CDR3 is made up of 16 amino acids. The germline gives CDR1 SGHRS, CDR2 YFSETQ. CDR3 DNA sequence: TGCGCCAGCAGCTTGGTGACAGGTGAACGGGCGACTGAAGCTTTCTTT. Amino acid sequence: CASSLVTGERATEAFF.

This clonotype was recorded a few times. The V call is TRBV20-1, the J call TRBJ2-5; D may correspond to TRBD1 or TRBD2 (6 bases each). The CDR3 extends over 14 amino acids. Germline CDR1 is DFQATT and CDR2 is SNEGSKA (reference sequence). Trimming took off 3 bases at V and 7 bases at J, with 18 bases between the two ends. CDR3 bases: TGCAGTGCTAGCCTATTCATACAGGGAGGGACCCAGTACTTC. It specifies CSASLFIQGGTQYF.

The CDR3 nucleotides read TGTGCCAGCAGCCAAGCAGGGTTCCGAGAGACCCAGTACTTC. Translation: CASSQAGFRETQYF. The genes are TRBV9 and TRBJ2-5; a weak D match, TRBD1 (5 bases). The CDR3 loop spans 14 amino acids. From germline, CDR1 is SGDLS and CDR2 YYNGEE. Trimming shortened V by 4 bases and J by 4 bases, and 14 bases separated the two germline ends.

The chain uses TRBV6-2 or TRBV6-3 and TRBJ2-7; D may be TRBD2 (6 bases). This CDR3 region has 15 residues. Germline V gene lookup returns CDR1 MNHEY and CDR2 SVGEGT. Trimming took 3 bases from V and 6 from J, leaving 18 bases between them. CDR3 nucleotide sequence: TGTGCCAGCAGTTATTGGGCTAGCGCGTTTGTCGAGCAGTACTTC. It yields the protein CASSYWASAFVEQYF.

This chain uses TRBV6-1 with TRBJ2-6; no clear D. Looked up from germline, CDR1 is MNHNS and CDR2 is SASEGT. The CDR3 extends over 16 amino acids. Deletions cut 10 bases from V and 4 bases from J, with 20 bases between. Here the CDR3 DNA reads TGTGCCAACCGTCTTGACAACAGTCCCGGGGCCAACGTCCTGACTTTC. Encoded protein: CANRLDNSPGANVLTF.

The table lists this clonotype with a few counts. The chain links TRBV7-9 to TRBJ2-4; 9 nucleotides align to TRBD2. This CDR3 spans 16 amino acids. Germline loops: CDR1 SEHNR, CDR2 FQNEAQ (reference sequence). The J segment lost 6 bases and the V segment lost 5 bases, leaving 11 bases of the junction unmatched. CDR3 loop: CASSKTQAGGGNIQYF. Written as DNA, the CDR3 is TGTGCCAGCAGCAAGACTCAAGCGGGAGGAGGAAACATTCAGTACTTC.

The sample holds many counts of this clonotype. V and J are TRBV12-3 or TRBV12-4 and TRBJ2-7, with a tentative D call TRBD1 (6 bases). The V end lost 4 bases, the J end lost 1 base, and 14 bases lay between the germline ends. This CDR3 spans 15 amino acids. Here the CDR3 reads CASSSRGTLSYEQYF. CDR3 DNA sequence: TGTGCCAGCAGTTCAAGGGGGACGCTTTCCTACGAGCAGTACTTC.

This clonotype appeared a few times. The CDR3 coding sequence is TGTGCCAGCAGTGACGCTGGCAGGGAGGTTTACTTC. Translation gives CASSDAGREVYF. The V and J genes are TRBV6-4 and TRBJ2-5; a possible D gene is TRBD2 (6 bases). The CDR3 length is 12 residues. CDR1 and CDR2 (germline): MRHNA, SNTAGT. Trimming left V 2 bases short and J 14 bases short, with 15 bases between.

The chain carries TRBV27 and TRBJ2-7; TRBD2 might be the D (5 bases). The CDR3 consists of 14 residues. Between the trimmed V and J ends, which lost 4 bases and 4 bases, there was a span of 14 bases. Germline loops: CDR1 MNHEY, CDR2 SMNVEV (reference sequence). The CDR3 DNA reads as TGTGCCAGCAGTTCGAGGTCCCGGGGTTACGAGCAGTACTTC. Translating it yields CASSSRSRGYEQYF.

The chain couples TRBV29-1 to TRBJ2-5; no definite D call. Germline values: CDR1 SQVTM, CDR2 ANQGSEA. V was pared by 3 bases and J by 5 bases, with 10 bases between. The CDR3 has 12 amino acids. The CDR3 is CSVDFLGETQYF. Written as DNA, the CDR3 is TGCAGCGTTGATTTTCTGGGGGAGACCCAGTACTTC.